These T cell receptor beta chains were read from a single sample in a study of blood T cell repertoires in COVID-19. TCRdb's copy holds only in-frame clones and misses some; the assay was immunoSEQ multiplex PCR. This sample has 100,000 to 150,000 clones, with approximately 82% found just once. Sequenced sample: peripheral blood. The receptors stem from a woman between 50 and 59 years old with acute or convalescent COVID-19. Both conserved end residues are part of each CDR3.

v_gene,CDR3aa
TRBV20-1,CSASGTSGGASYNEQFF
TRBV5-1,CASSLDRPDGEQYF
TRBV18,CASSPPGLAGGVNEQFF
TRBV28,CASSPGVMQFF
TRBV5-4,CASSLYSGTSTDTQYF
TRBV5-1,CASSSGTGGGNTIYF
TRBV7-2,CASRTGPGGLYF
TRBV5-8,CASSWGGSSYNEQFF
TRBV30,CAWSVAGRNQPQHF
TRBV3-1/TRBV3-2,CASSQDGRLYEQYF
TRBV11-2,CASSGDRGHGYTF
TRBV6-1,CASSERDRAAGNTIYF
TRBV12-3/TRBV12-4,CASSFRGSYEQYF
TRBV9,CASSRGLSSTDTQYF
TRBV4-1,CASSQGGAGGGTDTQYF
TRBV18,CASSPPGTGDTEAFF
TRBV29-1,CSVVGSPAGTGWTEAFF
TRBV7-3,CASSRDYTDTQYF
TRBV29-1,CSVEGTGVTNEKLFF
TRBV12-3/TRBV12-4,CASSLEVGPLHF
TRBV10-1,CASSERSLSGELFF
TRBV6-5,CASRNRESSYGYTF
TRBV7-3,CASSPNPGQGYEQYF
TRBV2,CASSAQGLFTGELFF
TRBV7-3,CASSLMASGISNEQFF
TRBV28,CASSFWGTGSADTQYF
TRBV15,CATRGSATYEQYF
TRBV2,CASSGGGLGLYEQYF
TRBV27,CASSLKMGGGTLYNEQFF
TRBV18,CASSPTPGQGAYEQYF
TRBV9,CASSPGDRGGYTF
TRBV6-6,CASSYSDGIQPQHF